This section outlines one TCR beta chain sequence together with its context. This record belongs to a study of human thymus T cells. TCRdb keeps only in-frame clones here, not all; method: immunoSEQ multiplex PCR. The sample contains roughly 60,000 clones, roughly 94% of which appear only once. The CDR3 loop spans 14 amino acids. CDR1 is MDHEN and CDR2 is SYDVKM in the germline V gene. V lost 5 bases to trimming and J lost 3 bases, with 13 bases between them. J is TRBJ2-5 and V is TRBV28; TRBD1 or TRBD2 may be the D gene (5 bases each). Sequenced input: blood. This clonotype was sampled from a boy under two years old with a congenital heart defect but otherwise immunologically healthy. The CDR3 DNA reads as TGTGCCAGCAGTGACGGGGTGGGGGAAGAGACCCAGTACTTC. Translation gives CASSDGVGEETQYF.